This entry describes one T cell receptor (beta chain). The data belong to a study of cytomegalovirus exposure and HLA in healthy donors. Study in general: As released early, the data held about 85 million unique TCRs from HLA-typed donors.

It was with 60 Vbeta and 13 Jbeta primers that the PCR ran. The table came from immunoSEQ multiplex PCR; TCRdb's copy has only in-frame clones and leaves some out. In the table there are under 150,000 clones, 80% to 90% of which are singletons. V dropped 2 bases and J dropped 8; count of bases not matched to a gene: 4. The CDR3 runs 14 residues. Germline V gene lookup returns CDR1 SGHTA and CDR2 FQGNSA. Sequencing used PBMCs. The receptor was isolated from a woman aged 35 to 49 in good health and CMV-seropositive. This chain links TRBV7-2 with TRBJ1-4; 8 bases match TRBD1. The CDR3 region has the DNA TGTGCCAGCAGCTTACAGGGGGCACAGGAAAAACTGTTTTTT. Residues: CASSLQGAQEKLFF.